The source of this T cell receptor beta chain is a study of blood T cell repertoires in COVID-19. Looking at the study overall: Sites in the United States, Italy and Spain provided acute and convalescent COVID-19 samples.

With respect to this clone: This sample also contains other DNA sequences that code for the same CDR3.

Cohorts were determined from participant-reported clinical history. Trimming cost V 6 bases and J 2 bases; bases outside gene matches: 1. The CDR3 covers 13 residues. This table comes from immunoSEQ multiplex PCR, and its TCRdb copy is limited to in-frame clones, with some not included. The table records around 450,000 clones, around nine tenths of them present only once. The V call is TRBV12-3 or TRBV12-4, the J call TRBJ1-1; TRBD1 matches at 9 bases. The sequence derives from a woman younger than 30 with acute COVID-19. Sequenced material: PBMCs or T cells enriched from blood (not recorded which). The CDR3 sequence: CASRGQGNTEAFF. The CDR3 coding sequence is TGTGCCAGCAGGGGACAGGGTAACACTGAAGCTTTCTTT.